The 22 T cell receptor beta chains listed next were all sequenced from one sample in a study of T cells in Graves' hyperthyroidism and ophthalmopathy. Amplification targeted TCR beta CDR3 regions from RNA transcripts. TCR CDR3 underwent first-round RT-PCR with the HTBI primer set. TCRdb re-called the multiplex PCR reads with MiXCR, one entry per CDR3 protein. In the table there are roughly 800,000 distinct CDR3 sequences, around 38% of which are singletons. The specimen was blood. These receptors were taken from a man aged 18 to 29 with Graves' hyperthyroidism.

The chain is built from TRBV20-1 and TRBJ2-7; the match to TRBD1 covers 7 bases. The CDR3 length is 12 residues. Per the germline V gene, CDR1 is DFQATT and CDR2 is SNEGSKA (reference sequence). Trimming at V came to 6 bases and at J to 3 bases, leaving 5 bases not matched to a gene. The CDR3 region has the DNA TGCAGTGCCAAGGGACAGAGCTACGAGCAGTACTTC. This sequence encodes CSAKGQSYEQYF.

The sample holds many counts of this clonotype. The chain couples TRBV11-2 to TRBJ1-6, with 7 bases fitting TRBD1. The germline gives CDR1 SGHAT, CDR2 FQNNGV. V shed 4 bases, J shed 5 bases, and the junction held 5 bases outside the gene matches. The CDR3 contains 15 residues. The CDR3 sequence is CASSSSGTDNSPLHF. The CDR3 nucleotides are TGTGCCAGCAGCTCGTCGGGGACAGATAATTCACCCCTCCACTTT.

This clonotype was observed at least ten times. This chain uses TRBV10-1 with TRBJ2-2, with 7 positions matching TRBD2. With V trimmed by 7 bases and J by 4 bases, 6 bases remained unmatched. The CDR3 sequence is 14 residues long. Germline CDR1 reads WNHNN; CDR2 reads SYGVQD (reference sequence). DNA for the CDR3: TGCGCCAGCAAATGGCCTAGCGGCACCGGGGAGCTGTTTTTT. It yields the protein CASKWPSGTGELFF.

This clonotype was counted ten times or more. The chain couples TRBV19 to TRBJ1-6; 9 bases line up with TRBD1. The V gene end was trimmed by 6 bases and the J gene end by 9 bases; junction bases not matched to a gene: 12. CDR1 LNHDA and CDR2 SQIVND come from the germline V gene (reference sequence). The CDR3 is 16 amino acids. The CDR3 loop is CASRHARTGESSPLHF. CDR3 bases: TGTGCCAGTAGGCATGCAAGGACAGGGGAGAGTTCACCCCTCCACTTT.

On this clonotype: A much larger clone lies one base from this, so it may be a read error. The chain recombines TRBV7-8 with TRBJ1-1; D is perhaps TRBD1 (6 bases). The CDR3 has 16 amino acids. Germline assignment: CDR1 SGHVS and CDR2 FQNEAQ. The DNA of the CDR3 is TGTGCCACGGGGAAGGGGACGCCACTTGGGGACACTGAAACTTTCTTT. This gives the protein CATGKGTPLGDTETFF.

This clonotype was seen at least ten times. The J gene is TRBJ1-4, the V gene TRBV7-8; no clear D. The CDR3 has 13 amino acids. Germline CDR1 SGHVS, CDR2 FQNEAQ. Trimming removed 1 base at V and 7 bases at J, with 7 bases between. This CDR3 reads CASSLDGGEKLFF. CDR3 DNA sequence: TGTGCCAGCAGCTTAGACGGCGGTGAAAAACTGTTTTTT.

The rearrangement uses TRBV2 and TRBJ1-1; D is ambiguous. V lost 4 bases to trimming and J lost 0 bases, with 9 bases between them. The V gene's germline CDR1 is SNHLY and CDR2 FYNNEI. The CDR3 has 14 amino acids. The CDR3 reads CASSGIGMNTEAFF. The CDR3 DNA is TGTGCCAGCAGTGGGATAGGGATGAACACTGAAGCTTTCTTT.

A single count supports this clonotype. This chain connects TRBV6-5 to TRBJ2-2; D might be TRBD2 (7 bases). Germline CDR1 and CDR2: MNHEY and SVGAGI. Between the trimmed V and J ends, which lost 5 bases and 4 bases, there was a span of 14 bases. The CDR3 extends over 15 amino acids. As DNA, the CDR3 is TGTGCCAGCAGTAAGGGGGGGCTTAGCACCGGGGAGCTGTTTTTT. This gives the protein CASSKGGLSTGELFF.

This clonotype was observed at least ten times. The rearrangement links TRBV7-9 to TRBJ1-4; D is undetermined. Germline CDR1 is SEHNR and CDR2 is FQNEAQ (reference sequence). This CDR3 is 12 amino acids long. V was cut by 4 bases and J by 8 bases, with 8 bases left in between. The DNA for the CDR3 is TGTGCCAGCAGCTCCTCCAGGGAAAAACTGTTTTTT. It specifies CASSSSREKLFF.

This chain links TRBV7-2 with TRBJ1-6; D not resolved. The CDR3 runs to 13 residues. The V end lost 6 bases, the J end lost 11 bases, and 14 bases lay between the germline ends. CDR1 SGHTA and CDR2 FQGNSA come from the germline V gene. The CDR3 DNA follows: TGTGCCAGCAGTCGACGAGGTGCACCACCCCTCCACTTT. Residues: CASSRRGAPPLHF.

This clonotype was counted a few times. With a much larger clone just one base away, this may be a read error. The CDR3: CASRGQGNNEAFF. DNA for the CDR3: TGTGCCAGCAGGGGACAGGGGAACAATGAAGCTTTCTTT. V gene TRBV6-5 combines with J gene TRBJ1-1; 10 positions match TRBD1. Germline V lookup: CDR1 MNHEY, CDR2 SVGAGI. The CDR3 loop spans 13 amino acids.

In its sample, this clonotype was seen many times. V gene TRBV7-9 combines with J gene TRBJ2-7, with D unclear. Germline V lookup: CDR1 SEHNR, CDR2 FQNEAQ (reference sequence). Trimming removed 5 bases from V and 6 bases from J, with 8 bases in between. The CDR3 totals 11 residues. CDR3 coding DNA: TGTGCCAGCAGCCTCAGTCGCGAGCAGTACTTC. It specifies CASSLSREQYF.

This clonotype showed up just a few times. V usage is TRBV9 and J usage is TRBJ2-5; 9 nucleotides match TRBD2. This CDR3 comprises 17 residues. J was trimmed by 2 bases and V by 4 bases; bases with no gene match: 12. Germline values: CDR1 SGDLS, CDR2 YYNGEE. CDR3 amino acids: CASSLGRPAGGQETQYF. The CDR3 nucleotides read TGTGCCAGCAGCTTAGGCAGGCCAGCGGGGGGACAAGAGACCCAGTACTTC.

This clonotype was found a few times. This chain joins TRBV12-3 or TRBV12-4 and TRBJ2-2; D unclear. The V gene lost 4 bases and the J gene lost 1 base, with 10 bases spanning the gap. The CDR3 is made up of 15 amino acids. The CDR3 DNA reads TGTGCCAGCAGTTCCGAGCCCGAGAACACCGGGGAGCTGTTTTTT. Encoded protein: CASSSEPENTGELFF.

The genes are TRBV7-2 and TRBJ2-7; 11 nucleotides align to TRBD2. V lost 0 bases, J lost 6 bases, and 10 bases stayed unmatched. The germline CDR1 and CDR2 sequences are SGHTA and FQGNSA. The length of the CDR3 is 17 residues. DNA of the CDR3: TGTGCCAGCAGCTTAGCGCCTCGTCTAGCGGGAGGTATCGAGCAGTACTTC. This codes for CASSLAPRLAGGIEQYF.

Many counts were recorded for this clonotype. V and J are TRBV24-1 and TRBJ2-2; TRBD2 aligns across 10 bases. The CDR3 is 16 amino acids. Unmatched junction bases numbered 6, after V lost 4 bases and J lost 5 bases. Looked up from germline, CDR1 is KGHDR and CDR2 is SFDVKD. The CDR3 region has the DNA TGTGCCACCAGTGACCTAAGCGGGAGGGGGACCGGGGAGCTGTTTTTT. This sequence encodes CATSDLSGRGTGELFF.

The table lists this clonotype with a few counts. The rearrangement joins TRBV5-5 to TRBJ2-7; a weak D match, TRBD1 (6 bases). V lost 3 bases and J 2 bases, leaving 12 bases between the germline ends. The CDR3 covers 14 residues. Germline CDR1 reads SGHKS; CDR2 reads YYEKEE (reference sequence). CDR3 sequence: CASSWDIYPYEQYF. The DNA for the CDR3 is TGTGCCAGCAGCTGGGACATCTACCCCTACGAGCAGTACTTC. The whole variable domain, remainder taken from reference TRBV5-5 and TRBJ2-7, is DAGVTQSPTHLIKTRGQQVTLRCSPISGHKSVSWYQQVLGQGPQFIFQYYEKEERGRGNFPDRFSARQFPNYSSELNVNALLLGDSALYLCASSWDIYPYEQYFGPGTRLTVT.

The table lists this clonotype with many counts. This chain uses TRBV11-2 with TRBJ1-1; D remains unclear. V lost 0 bases and J 0 bases, leaving 8 bases between the germline ends. Germline V lookup: CDR1 SGHAT, CDR2 FQNNGV. This CDR3 region has 15 residues. The CDR3: CASSLDPSMNTEAFF. The CDR3 DNA reads as TGTGCCAGCAGCTTAGATCCTTCCATGAACACTGAAGCTTTCTTT.

The chain links TRBV7-3 to TRBJ1-1; D unresolved. The CDR3 runs to 14 residues. CDR1 and CDR2 from the germline V gene are SGHTA and FQGTGA. Trimming stripped 5 bases from V and 4 bases from J, with 14 bases between. CDR3 DNA sequence: TGTGCCAGCAGCAGGGATTCAGTTGCCACTGAAGCTTTCTTT. This codes for CASSRDSVATEAFF.

This clonotype was picked up a small number of times. V usage is TRBV7-9 and J usage is TRBJ1-2; maybe TRBD1 (6 bases). The ends were cut back, 2 bases at V and 8 bases at J, with 18 bases in the middle. Germline assignment: CDR1 SEHNR and CDR2 FQNEAQ (reference sequence). CDR3 length: 15 amino acids. The chain's CDR3 is CASSLRGQGLKGYTF. In nucleotides, the CDR3 is TGTGCCAGCAGCTTACGGGGCCAGGGGCTGAAAGGCTACACCTTC.

The chain is built from TRBV15 and TRBJ2-1; D is perhaps TRBD1 (6 bases). This CDR3 comprises 16 residues. Trimming took 4 bases from V and 0 from J, leaving 13 bases between them. CDR1 is LNHNV and CDR2 is YYDKDF in the germline V gene (reference sequence). The CDR3 region is CATSNHRDLSYNEQFF. The CDR3 DNA is TGTGCCACCAGCAACCACAGGGACCTCTCCTACAATGAGCAGTTCTTC.

This clonotype was counted many times. J is TRBJ2-5 and V is TRBV29-1; 11 nucleotides align to TRBD2. The germline V gene encodes CDR1 SQVTM and CDR2 ANQGSEA. CDR3 length: 14 residues. Unmatched junction bases numbered 1, after V lost 1 base and J lost 3 bases. For the CDR3, the DNA is TGCAGCGTTGAAGGACTAGCGGGGAAAGAGACCCAGTACTTC. It codes for CSVEGLAGKETQYF.